The source of this T cell receptor (beta chain) is a study of blood T cell repertoires in COVID-19 (dated by TCRdb to about 2020). Context from the whole study: Samples from collaborators originated in the United States, Italy and Spain and spanned both the acute and convalescent phases of COVID-19. The material from the prospective study consisted of cDNA or gDNA derived from T cells, B-cell-depleted T cells, or PBMCs. Subjects who had been exposed to COVID-19, were actively infected with it, or had recovered from it provided the deeply sampled blood TCRbeta repertoires that made up the dataset. The repertoires were released in a freely available public database intended as a resource for research on the immune response to SARS-CoV-2. Samples were obtained from the ongoing ImmuneRACE study (first 160 participants) and from 1,254 subjects provided by 6 global collaborators. The sample metadata nearly always contained a de-identified subject ID, COVID-19 status, age in years and sex. HLA class I and class II types, where available, came from metadata supplied by the sample provider rather than from assay-based typing.

TCRbeta CDR3 regions were amplified from genomic DNA by means of the immunoSEQ Assay, a bias-controlled multiplex PCR. Per the authors' processing: Within the assay, amplification of reference gene primers was used to estimate how many nucleated cells each sample contained. To quantify the absolute abundance of each unique TCRbeta CDR3 rearrangement, sequence reads were collapsed and filtered. For each sample, productive Simpson clonality was calculated as the square root of Simpson's diversity index over productive rearrangements. TCRdb provides this immuneACCESS table in a form limited to in-frame rearrangements. Some clones are lacking; in checked studies, under half of them reflect an unresolved V gene, and why the rest are absent is not known. For V, J and clone size, that table is used; D and trimming come from the DNA. The sample table records under 45,000 clones; roughly 80% of these occur just once. Around 30% of the sample lies in the top ten.

On this clone itself: Its cognate antigen has yet to be identified. No qualities accompany the bases; no much larger clone lies one base away.

Between the V and J ends, shortened by 4 bases and 5 bases respectively, the junction contains 11 bases. CDR1 and CDR2 are read off the germline V gene (reference sequence) as LGHDT and YNNKEL. Spanning cysteine to phenylalanine, the CDR3 consists of 14 amino acids. Of the read, only the CDR3 DNA is kept; its 42 bases are in frame from base 1. Overall study outcomes, separate from this receptor: The amount of clinical and demographic metadata varied by source and participant and was provided uncurated.

The collaborating institutions used their own protocols to collect whole blood in K2EDTA tubes. For TCRbeta analysis, collaborators shipped samples in one of three forms: frozen whole blood, isolated PBMCs, or DNA extracted from either of those sample types. The rearranged segments are TRBV3-1 (or the pseudogene TRBV3-2) and TRBJ2-2; a confident D gene designation cannot be given. The material sequenced was peripheral blood. The sequence was collected from a woman aged 70 to 79 with acute or convalescent COVID-19. Here the CDR3 is given as CASSPNVRTGELFF. The DNA sequence is as follows: TGTGCCAGCAGCCCAAACGTGAGGACCGGGGAGCTGTTTTTT.